Following are 29 T cell receptor beta chains from one sample sequenced in a study of T cells after yellow fever vaccination. TCRdb passed the 5' RACE reads through MiXCR, listing each CDR3 protein once. The data contain 500,000 to 650,000 distinct CDR3 sequences, 10% to 15% of them singletons. The starting material was PBMCs, obtained on the day of the yellow fever booster vaccination. Receptor source: a man aged 25 to 40 who received the YFV17D yellow fever vaccine.

There are a few counts of this clonotype. The V gene is TRBV7-6, the J gene TRBJ1-6, with 10 bases fitting TRBD1. This CDR3 comprises 14 residues. CDR1 is SGHVS and CDR2 is FNYEAQ in the germline V gene. V was pared by 5 bases and J by 9 bases, with 4 bases of the junction left unmatched. The CDR3 reads CASSDGTGASPLHF. CDR3 DNA: TGTGCCAGCAGCGACGGGACAGGGGCTTCACCCCTCCACTTT.

V and J are TRBV5-6 and TRBJ2-7; the match to TRBD2 covers 7 bases. The CDR3 has 15 amino acids. J was trimmed by 9 bases and V by 0 bases; bases with no gene match: 12. Germline-derived CDR1 and CDR2 are SGHDT and YYEEEE. The CDR3 region is CASSLDGTGGLRQYF. In DNA form, the CDR3 reads TGTGCCAGCAGCTTGGACGGAACGGGAGGTCTTCGGCAGTACTTC.

A few counts support this clonotype. The rearrangement uses TRBV7-2 and TRBJ2-1; tentative D call: TRBD1 (5 bases). Trimming took off 5 bases at V and 10 bases at J, with 15 bases between the two ends. The CDR3 contains 13 residues. From germline, CDR1 is SGHTA and CDR2 FQGNSA. CDR3 in amino acids: CASSPDNLREQFF. As DNA, the CDR3 is TGTGCCAGCAGCCCGGACAACTTAAGGGAGCAGTTCTTC.

This chain uses TRBV28 with TRBJ1-5; tentative D call: TRBD1 (6 bases). Germline assignment: CDR1 MDHEN and CDR2 SYDVKM. Trimming cost V 5 bases and J 2 bases, with 19 bases left between them. The CDR3 covers 17 residues. CDR3 sequence (DNA): TGTGCCAGCAGTACCCAGAGATGGGGGGCTGGCAATCAGCCCCAGCATTTT. Its protein product is CASSTQRWGAGNQPQHF.

This chain connects TRBV7-3 to TRBJ2-1, with D uncertain. The J call is doubtful: the DNA matches TRBJ2-7 better. The CDR3 consists of 14 residues. The germline V gene encodes CDR1 SGHTA and CDR2 FQGTGA. CDR3 sequence: CASSSRATINEQYF. The CDR3 bases are TGTGCCAGCAGCTCCCGGGCTACCATAAATGAGCAGTACTTC.

This clonotype was found a few times. This sequence joins TRBV9 and TRBJ2-1; 8 bases align to TRBD1. J was trimmed by 0 bases and V by 4 bases; bases with no gene match: 9. This CDR3 has 17 amino acids. Germline V CDR1 and CDR2: SGDLS, YYNGEE. The CDR3 nucleotides are TGTGCCAGCAGCCCACGGACAGGGCAAAGCTCCTACAATGAGCAGTTCTTC. Its translation is CASSPRTGQSSYNEQFF.

This chain connects TRBV6-5 to TRBJ1-1; possible D gene TRBD1, 5 bases. This CDR3 region has 14 residues. Germline V lookup: CDR1 MNHEY, CDR2 SVGAGI. Trimming cost V 4 bases and J 4 bases, with 13 bases left between them. CDR3 protein: CASSSTQAVTEAFF. CDR3 DNA sequence: TGTGCCAGCAGTTCGACACAGGCTGTCACTGAAGCTTTCTTT.

The chain has TRBV27 and TRBJ1-1; 7 positions agree with TRBD1. Losses at the gene ends were 4 bases for V and 4 bases for J; bases not matched to a gene: 15. CDR1 MNHEY and CDR2 SMNVEV come from the germline V gene (reference sequence). This CDR3 region has 17 residues. In DNA, the CDR3 is TGTGCCAGCAGTTCCACCCCCTTATTATCAGGGGGCACTGAAGCTTTCTTT. The encoded protein is CASSSTPLLSGGTEAFF.

This chain joins TRBV28 and TRBJ1-4, with 8 bases that match TRBD1. The CDR3 is made up of 14 amino acids. V lost 11 bases, J lost 6 bases, and 11 bases stayed unmatched. CDR1 and CDR2 (germline): MDHEN, SYDVKM. In DNA, the CDR3 is TGTGCCTCCACCCTCGGACAGGGATATGAAAAACTGTTTTTT. Translating gives CASTLGQGYEKLFF.

Only a few counts were recorded for this clonotype. This sequence joins TRBV6-5 and TRBJ1-1, with D maybe TRBD1 (5 bases). The germline V gene has CDR1 MNHEY and CDR2 SVGAGI. CDR3 length: 14 residues. V was pared by 2 bases and J by 3 bases, with 10 bases between. The CDR3 nucleotides read TGTGCCAGCAGTTACCAAGGGGTAGACACTGAAGCTTTCTTT. It encodes CASSYQGVDTEAFF.

This clonotype was counted between two and nine times. The V and J genes are TRBV2 and TRBJ2-1, with D possibly TRBD2 on 7 matching bases. V lost 10 bases, J lost 1 base, and 14 bases lay in between. There are 14 residues in the CDR3. CDR1 SNHLY and CDR2 FYNNEI come from the germline V gene. The CDR3 DNA reads as TGTGCCAAAAAAAAGGGGGGGTCCTACAATGAGCAGTTCTTC. Translation: CAKKKGGSYNEQFF.

This clonotype was detected many times. The chain has TRBV5-1 and TRBJ2-1; 7 nucleotides line up with TRBD2. The CDR3 extends over 13 amino acids. Per the germline V gene, CDR1 is SGHRS and CDR2 is YFSETQ. The ends lost 4 bases at V and 7 bases at J; junction bases unmatched: 5. The CDR3 DNA reads TGCGCCAGCAGCACGCCGGGACTAAATGAGCAGTTCTTC. It translates to CASSTPGLNEQFF.

Only a few counts were recorded for this clonotype. This chain connects TRBV7-6 to TRBJ2-1; the D is unclear. Looked up from germline, CDR1 is SGHVS and CDR2 is FNYEAQ. V lost 5 bases to trimming and J lost 7 bases, with 9 bases between them. The CDR3 spans 12 residues. This chain's CDR3 is CASSLTQNEQFF. In DNA, the CDR3 is TGTGCCAGCAGCCTAACCCAAAATGAGCAGTTCTTC.

This clonotype was observed once. The junction departs from the called germline gene at one end, perhaps through a read error. The chain couples TRBV12-3 or TRBV12-4 to TRBJ2-7; TRBD2 matches 11 bases. There are 15 residues in the CDR3. The chain's CDR3 is CASSLAGGTGNEQYF. The CDR3 region has the DNA TGTGCCAGCAGTCTAGCGGGGGGTACTGGGAACGAGCAGTACTTC.

The V and J genes are TRBV5-1 and TRBJ1-4; D perhaps matches TRBD1 (6 bases). The ends were cut back, 5 bases at V and 10 bases at J, with 21 bases in the middle. Germline CDR1 SGHRS, CDR2 YFSETQ. The CDR3 has 15 amino acids. The DNA for the CDR3 is TGCGCCAGCAGTCTATCGACGGGCCCAGGGGTAAAACTGTTTTTT. Protein product: CASSLSTGPGVKLFF.

This clonotype was recorded many times. The gene calls are TRBV4-2 and TRBJ2-7; TRBD2 aligns across 7 bases. The CDR3 loop spans 15 amino acids. V shed 5 bases, J shed 7 bases, and the junction held 14 bases outside the gene matches. Germline V gives CDR1 LGHNA, CDR2 YNFKEQ. The CDR3 region is CASSTEGAGTWEQYF. CDR3 nucleotide sequence: TGTGCCAGCAGCACGGAGGGAGCGGGAACGTGGGAGCAGTACTTC.

CDR3 in DNA: TGCGCCAGCAGCCGCCAGGGGGAACCGAACACCGGGGAGCTGTTTTTT. It yields the protein CASSRQGEPNTGELFF. The rearrangement links TRBV5-1 to TRBJ2-2; 7 bases align to TRBD1. The germline V gene has CDR1 SGHRS and CDR2 YFSETQ. The CDR3 is made up of 16 amino acids. The V gene end was trimmed by 4 bases and the J gene end by 0 bases; junction bases not matched to a gene: 6.

This clonotype has more than one count but fewer than ten. V is TRBV7-2 and J is TRBJ2-5; TRBD1 matches 7 bases. The V gene's germline CDR1 is SGHTA and CDR2 FQGNSA. The CDR3 has 13 residues. V shed 7 bases, J shed 2 bases, and the junction held 4 bases outside the gene matches. CDR3 sequence (DNA): TGTGCCAGCACCTCGACAGGGCAAGAGACCCAGTACTTC. Translating gives CASTSTGQETQYF.

This clonotype came up a few times. This chain joins TRBV6-2 or TRBV6-3 and TRBJ1-6; D not resolved. The CDR3 sequence is 12 residues long. Per germline, CDR1 MNHEY and CDR2 SVGEGT. The V and J ends lost 6 bases and 16 bases respectively, with 16 bases between them. The CDR3: CASSIPIGLLHF. In nucleotides, the CDR3 is TGTGCCAGCAGCATCCCAATCGGTTTACTCCACTTT.

The chain carries TRBV12-3 or TRBV12-4 and TRBJ2-1, with D unresolved. The CDR3 consists of 13 residues. Trimming took 3 bases from V and 7 from J, leaving 10 bases between them. The CDR3 sequence: CASSFYSGNEQFF. CDR3 DNA: TGTGCCAGCAGTTTCTACTCCGGGAATGAGCAGTTCTTC.

The chain employs TRBV5-1 and TRBJ2-1, with 8 bases identical to TRBD2. Losses at the gene ends were 0 bases for V and 4 bases for J; bases not matched to a gene: 3. Germline V gene sequence: CDR1 SGHRS, CDR2 YFSETQ. CDR3 length equals 15 residues. CDR3 in amino acids: CASSLAREVYNEQFF. The CDR3 nucleotides are TGCGCCAGCAGCTTGGCGCGGGAGGTGTACAATGAGCAGTTCTTC.

This clonotype has more than one count but fewer than ten. The V and J genes are TRBV20-1 and TRBJ2-7; D is undetermined. Germline assignment: CDR1 DFQATT and CDR2 SNEGSKA (reference sequence). Trimming left V 6 bases short and J 5 bases short, with 11 bases between. This CDR3 contains 11 residues. The CDR3 nucleotides are TGCAGTGCCGCGCATGGGGACGAGCAGTACTTC. Protein: CSAAHGDEQYF.

This clonotype was seen more than once but under ten times. The V gene is TRBV5-6, the J gene TRBJ2-7; possible D gene TRBD2, 5 bases. CDR1 is SGHDT and CDR2 is YYEEEE in the germline V gene. This CDR3 spans 13 amino acids. V was trimmed by 0 bases and J by 7 bases, leaving 11 bases between them. The CDR3 sequence: CASSLGRAWEQYF. CDR3 DNA: TGTGCCAGCAGCTTGGGGCGGGCCTGGGAGCAGTACTTC.

At least ten counts were recorded for this clonotype. The chain joins TRBV19 to TRBJ2-1; tentative D call: TRBD2 (6 bases). The V end lost 4 bases, the J end lost 9 bases, and 22 bases lay between the germline ends. CDR3 size: 16 residues. Germline CDR1 reads LNHDA; CDR2 reads SQIVND (reference sequence). CDR3 bases: TGTGCCAGTAGTACGGAACTAGCTCACCCATTCTCTGAGCAGTTCTTC. Amino acid sequence: CASSTELAHPFSEQFF.

The table lists this clonotype with a few counts. This chain links TRBV9 with TRBJ2-5, with D perhaps given as TRBD1 or TRBD2 (5 bases each). The V end was cut by 3 bases, the J end by 0 bases, with 21 bases between. Looked up from germline, CDR1 is SGDLS and CDR2 is YYNGEE. This CDR3 is built from 18 residues. CDR3 region: CASSGRVRDPPNQETQYF. The CDR3 DNA reads TGTGCCAGCAGCGGCAGAGTCCGGGACCCTCCAAACCAAGAGACCCAGTACTTC.

The chain couples TRBV5-1 to TRBJ2-3, with 12 bases lining up with TRBD2. Trimming took 3 bases from V and 3 from J; bases not matched to a gene: 2. Germline-derived CDR1 and CDR2 are SGHRS and YFSETQ. The CDR3 spans 15 residues. Here the CDR3 reads CASSYGLAGTDTQYF. The CDR3 DNA follows: TGCGCCAGCAGCTACGGACTAGCGGGGACAGATACGCAGTATTTT.

This clonotype turned up a few times. The gene calls are TRBV7-2 and TRBJ2-5; tentatively, D is TRBD1 (6 bases). CDR3 length equals 12 residues. Germline loops: CDR1 SGHTA, CDR2 FQGNSA. Trimming stripped 3 bases from V and 7 bases from J, with 9 bases between. The CDR3 DNA follows: TGTGCCAGCAGCTTTACAGGGTCGACCCAGTACTTC. Translating it yields CASSFTGSTQYF.

The CDR3 reads CASSLDRDLWEQYF. As DNA, the CDR3 is TGTGCCAGCAGCTTAGACAGGGACTTGTGGGAGCAGTACTTC. J is TRBJ2-7 and V is TRBV7-2; D could derive from TRBD1 or TRBD2 (6 bases each). Looked up from germline, CDR1 is SGHTA and CDR2 is FQGNSA. The CDR3 covers 14 residues. With 1 base removed from V and 7 bases from J, the gap between germline ends came to 14 bases.

The genes are TRBV9 and TRBJ2-1; TRBD2 matches 7 bases. V gave up 0 bases and J gave up 1 base; unmatched junction bases: 4. This CDR3 has 16 residues. Germline loops: CDR1 SGDLS, CDR2 YYNGEE. CDR3 bases: TGTGCCAGCAGCGTAGGGGTGGGAGGGTCCTACAATGAGCAGTTCTTC. It specifies CASSVGVGGSYNEQFF.